The entry below gives a single T cell receptor (beta chain) sequence along with its context. No antigen is known for it. Libraries were prepared by immunoSEQ multiplex PCR; TCRdb keeps only in-frame clonotypes and omits some of them. The sample records about 130,000 clones, about 82% being singletons. This sample stems from a study of PD-L1 blockade in urothelial cancer. Overall study results and limits: TCR clonality was measured in pretreatment peripheral blood. Clonality below the median predicted better survival.

This CDR3 is built from 14 residues. The V gene lost 4 bases and the J gene lost 3 bases, with 11 bases spanning the gap. Germline V gene lookup returns CDR1 SGDLS and CDR2 YYNGEE. Time point given: peripheral blood 6 weeks after treatment start. The TCR originated in a man aged 45-60 years with urothelial cancer. The specimen comprised PBMCs, sampled around atezolizumab (anti-PD-L1) treatment. The chain carries TRBV9 and TRBJ1-3, with D hard to call. In nucleotides, the CDR3 is TGTGCCAGCAGCAGGGAGGCAAATGGAAACACCATATATTTT. Translating it yields CASSREANGNTIYF.